A single sample gave rise to the 16 T cell receptor beta chains below, sequenced in a study of cytomegalovirus exposure and HLA in healthy donors. The PCR employed 60 Vbeta primers together with 13 Jbeta primers. Using immunoSEQ multiplex PCR, the repertoire was profiled, and TCRdb retains in-frame clones only, with some absent. The profile shows 100,000 to 150,000 clones, around 85% of them singletons. Sequencing was carried out using PBMCs. These receptors all come from a man between 18 and 35 years old in good health and CMV-seropositive.

This chain connects TRBV6-6 to TRBJ1-6; D possibly corresponds to TRBD1 (6 bases). Germline V gene lookup returns CDR1 MNHNY and CDR2 SVGAGI (reference sequence). CDR3 length equals 16 residues. Trimming cost V 1 base and J 6 bases, with 13 bases left between them. Written as DNA, the CDR3 is TGTGCCAGCAGTTACTTCTTGGACAGCTCTAATTCACCCCTCCACTTT. Protein sequence: CASSYFLDSSNSPLHF.

CDR3 sequence (DNA): TGTGCCAGCAGATTGACAGGGGGGCAGACCCAGTACTTC. It codes for CASRLTGGQTQYF. The chain combines TRBV5-8 with TRBJ2-5; 9 nucleotides match TRBD1. Unmatched junction bases numbered 5, after V lost 5 bases and J lost 6 bases. The CDR3 runs to 13 residues. Germline V gene data show CDR1 as SGHTS and CDR2 as YDEGEE.

This sequence joins TRBV27 and TRBJ1-1; D is possibly TRBD1 (5 bases). The germline V gene encodes CDR1 MNHEY and CDR2 SMNVEV (reference sequence). This CDR3 region has 16 residues. V was pared by 5 bases and J by 4 bases, with 20 bases between. Here the CDR3 reads CASSPLGGTGPTEAFF. The CDR3, as DNA: TGTGCCAGCAGTCCGCTCGGGGGGACGGGACCCACTGAAGCTTTCTTT.

As regards this clone: Other DNA sequences in the sample encode the same CDR3. The gene calls are TRBV7-2 and TRBJ1-1; tentative D call: TRBD1 (6 bases). V was shortened by 5 bases and J by 1 base, with 8 bases between the two germline ends. Germline CDR1 is SGHTA and CDR2 is FQGNSA. The CDR3 covers 13 residues. The CDR3 loop is CASSLQGNTEAFF. In nucleotides, the CDR3 is TGTGCCAGCAGCCTACAGGGGAACACTGAAGCTTTCTTT. Using reference TRBV7-2 and TRBJ1-1 for the parts outside the CDR3, the full variable domain is GAGVSQSPSNKVTEKGKDVELRCDPISGHTALYWYRQSLGQGLEFLIYFQGNSAPDKSGLPSDRFSAERTGGSVSTLTIQRTQQEDSAVYLCASSLQGNTEAFFGQGTRLTVV.

The V and J genes are TRBV19 and TRBJ2-7; perhaps TRBD2 as D (5 bases). This CDR3 contains 16 residues. V lost 5 bases and J 0 bases, leaving 17 bases between the germline ends. Germline lookup yields CDR1 LNHDA and CDR2 SQIVND (reference sequence). The CDR3 DNA is TGTGCCAGTAGTCCGCGGGCTCCCGGTGGCTCCTACGAGCAGTACTTC. Translating gives CASSPRAPGGSYEQYF.

This chain uses TRBV7-2 with TRBJ2-1; D is perhaps TRBD1 (5 bases). The CDR3 totals 14 residues. Germline V gene lookup returns CDR1 SGHTA and CDR2 FQGNSA. The V gene lost 1 base and the J gene lost 15 bases, with 19 bases spanning the gap. CDR3 bases: TGTGCCAGCAGCTTAGAAGGCAGGGTTGGTGGGTGGTTCTTC. Encoded protein: CASSLEGRVGGWFF.

The gene calls are TRBV6-1 and TRBJ2-7, with a tentative D call TRBD2 (6 bases). V shed 8 bases and J shed 3 bases, with 17 bases lying between them. The CDR3 covers 14 residues. Germline CDR1 reads MNHNS; CDR2 reads SASEGT. CDR3 protein: CASSLLSSGYEQYF. The CDR3 DNA follows: TGTGCCAGCTCCCTCCTGAGTAGCGGCTACGAGCAGTACTTC.

The chain is built from TRBV11-2 and TRBJ2-1, with 8 bases identical to TRBD2. The length of the CDR3 is 17 residues. In germline, CDR1 is SGHAT, CDR2 FQNNGV. V lost 5 bases, J lost 7 bases, and 16 bases stayed unmatched. Written as DNA, the CDR3 is TGTGCCAGCAGCCCAGGGGTCCAAGCGGGGGCGAGGAATGAGCAGTTCTTC. It codes for CASSPGVQAGARNEQFF.

This chain uses TRBV9 with TRBJ1-6, with unresolved D. Germline values: CDR1 SGDLS, CDR2 YYNGEE. CDR3 length equals 13 residues. V was cut by 0 bases and J by 12 bases, with 10 bases left in between. CDR3 nucleotides: TGTGCCAGCAGCGTAGATGATACAAAACCCCTCCACTTT. It is translated as CASSVDDTKPLHF.

The V gene is TRBV11-1, the J gene TRBJ1-1; D perhaps matches TRBD1 (6 bases). Germline-derived CDR1 and CDR2 are SGHAT and FQDESV (reference sequence). The germline V and J ends were trimmed by 4 bases and 7 bases, with 25 bases remaining between them. The CDR3 is made up of 17 amino acids. The CDR3 reads CASSYNPQGVYRVEAFF. As DNA, the CDR3 is TGTGCCAGCAGCTACAACCCACAGGGAGTGTATCGGGTTGAAGCTTTCTTT.

This chain links TRBV19 with TRBJ1-2; TRBD1 matches at 7 bases. Germline CDR1 is LNHDA and CDR2 is SQIVND (reference sequence). This CDR3 has 14 residues. The junction had 6 bases not matched to a gene; V was cut back by 5 bases and J by 3 bases. CDR3 DNA sequence: TGTGCCAGTAGTGTCACCGGGACAGACTATGGCTACACCTTC. It specifies CASSVTGTDYGYTF.

CDR3 in DNA: TGTGCCAGCAGTACGGGGGTTAGAAGAGTTGGCTACACCTTC. Translated: CASSTGVRRVGYTF. J is TRBJ1-2 and V is TRBV6-5; possibly TRBD1 for D (5 bases). The CDR3 contains 14 residues. CDR1 is MNHEY and CDR2 is SVGAGI in the germline V gene. V was shortened by 5 bases and J by 7 bases, with 17 bases between the two germline ends.

CDR3 nucleotide sequence: TGCGCCAGCAGCCAAGATCAGGGCCAAACCTACGAGCAGTACTTC. Translation: CASSQDQGQTYEQYF. This chain connects TRBV4-3 to TRBJ2-7; TRBD1 might be the D (5 bases). Germline CDR1 LGHNA, CDR2 YSLEER. This CDR3 has 15 amino acids. Trimming took 0 bases from V and 2 from J, leaving 11 bases between them.

The gene calls are TRBV6-5 and TRBJ2-7, with D maybe TRBD1 (5 bases). Between the trimmed V and J ends, which lost 5 bases and 0 bases, there was a span of 11 bases. Germline V gene data show CDR1 as MNHEY and CDR2 as SVGAGI. The CDR3 length is 14 residues. For the CDR3, the DNA is TGTGCCAGCAGTCCCTCTCAGGGCTCCTACGAGCAGTACTTC. This encodes CASSPSQGSYEQYF.

The rearrangement joins TRBV7-9 to TRBJ1-4; D uncertain. The V and J ends lost 6 bases and 7 bases respectively, with 15 bases between them. Looked up from germline, CDR1 is SEHNR and CDR2 is FQNEAQ (reference sequence). CDR3 size: 14 residues. The CDR3 DNA reads TGTGCCAGCAGTTCTATCGATCGTGGTGAAAAACTGTTTTTT. Translation gives CASSSIDRGEKLFF.

The V gene is TRBV27, the J gene TRBJ1-2; 8 bases fit TRBD1. Per the germline V gene, CDR1 is MNHEY and CDR2 is SMNVEV (reference sequence). Losses at the gene ends were 5 bases for V and 0 bases for J; bases not matched to a gene: 11. The CDR3 sequence is 17 residues long. This CDR3 is CASSPNNRGLTNYGYTF. CDR3 coding DNA: TGTGCCAGCAGTCCTAATAACAGGGGGTTGACTAACTATGGCTACACCTTC.